The 8 T cell receptor beta chains below were found in one sample sequenced in a study of PD-L1 blockade in urothelial cancer. This sample's time point: pretreatment peripheral blood. Repertoires were generated with immunoSEQ multiplex PCR, while TCRdb's copy carries only in-frame clones and drops some. The profile shows 70,000 to 100,000 clones, roughly 84% of them singletons. The sample was PBMCs, taken around atezolizumab (anti-PD-L1) treatment. The receptors shown here come from a man in his sixties with urothelial cancer.

The genes are TRBV7-7 and TRBJ2-7, with D possibly TRBD1 on 5 matching bases. In germline, CDR1 is SSHAT, CDR2 FNYEAQ (reference sequence). The CDR3 loop spans 15 amino acids. V was cut by 0 bases and J by 1 base, with 10 bases left in between. The CDR3 reads CASSLAVGASYEQYF. The CDR3 DNA reads as TGTGCCAGCAGCTTAGCAGTTGGGGCGTCCTACGAGCAGTACTTC.

The gene calls are TRBV4-1 and TRBJ1-4, with D possibly matching TRBD1 (5 bases). This CDR3 spans 14 amino acids. Germline assignment: CDR1 MGHRA and CDR2 YSYEKL. Between the trimmed V and J ends, which lost 4 bases and 4 bases, there was a span of 10 bases. The CDR3 region has the DNA TGCGCCAGCAGCCTCAGGGCTATTAATGAAAAACTGTTTTTT. It translates to CASSLRAINEKLFF.

The chain couples TRBV7-2 to TRBJ1-2; D may be TRBD1 (6 bases). V was clipped by 2 bases and J by 7 bases, with 11 bases between them. Germline V gene sequence: CDR1 SGHTA, CDR2 FQGNSA. The CDR3 spans 13 residues. The CDR3 spells CASSLSTGPGYTF. Written as DNA, the CDR3 is TGTGCCAGCAGCTTATCGACAGGCCCTGGCTACACCTTC.

The chain couples TRBV5-1 to TRBJ1-1, with 7 nucleotides matching TRBD1. Germline CDR1 is SGHRS and CDR2 is YFSETQ. V lost 1 base to trimming and J lost 3 bases; unmatched junction nucleotides: 6. CDR3 length equals 15 residues. This chain's CDR3 is CASSLFGQGDTEAFF. The DNA of the CDR3 is TGCGCCAGCAGCTTGTTCGGGCAGGGGGACACTGAAGCTTTCTTT.

The chain joins TRBV10-2 to TRBJ2-1, with 10 bases that match TRBD2. There are 12 residues in the CDR3. J lost 15 bases, V lost 6 bases, and 8 bases had no gene match. Looked up from germline, CDR1 is WSHSY and CDR2 is SAAADI. The CDR3 sequence: CASRPGAGGVFF. CDR3 sequence (DNA): TGCGCCAGCAGGCCCGGAGCGGGGGGGGTGTTCTTC.

The chain employs TRBV5-1 and TRBJ2-1, with D tentatively TRBD2 (6 bases). The germline V and J ends were trimmed by 1 base and 7 bases, with 9 bases remaining between them. The CDR3 consists of 13 residues. The V gene's germline CDR1 is SGHRS and CDR2 YFSETQ. The CDR3 reads CASSLTGLNEQFF. The CDR3 DNA sequence: TGCGCCAGCAGCTTGACGGGACTTAATGAGCAGTTCTTC.

The rearrangement links TRBV9 to TRBJ1-4, with 8 positions matching TRBD1. Germline trimming cut 5 bases from V and 8 bases from J; bases unmatched to any gene: 8. CDR1 and CDR2 (germline): SGDLS, YYNGEE. The CDR3 runs to 14 residues. In DNA, the CDR3 is TGTGCCAGCAGTGCAACAGGGGGAAGCGAAAAACTGTTTTTT. This codes for CASSATGGSEKLFF.

The V and J genes are TRBV4-2 and TRBJ1-1, with 8 bases that match TRBD1. V was pared by 1 base and J by 1 base, with 2 bases of the junction left unmatched. This CDR3 is 15 amino acids long. Per germline, CDR1 LGHNA and CDR2 YNFKEQ. CDR3 bases: TGTGCCAGCAGCCAAGTCGGGACAGGGAACACTGAAGCTTTCTTT. Its protein product is CASSQVGTGNTEAFF.